These 7 T cell receptor beta chains were sequenced from one sample in a study of breast tumors, draining lymph nodes, adjacent tissues. TCRdb passed the multiplex PCR reads through MiXCR, listing each CDR3 protein once. The sample includes tens of thousands of distinct CDR3 sequences, 64% of them seen just once. Specimen: tumor-adjacent breast tissue. The receptor set was obtained from a female donor with breast cancer. Some clones in this sample may be carry-over from other donors' samples.

This clonotype was seen just once. The CDR3 does not end in the conserved phenylalanine or tryptophan, so this is likely a read error. No DNA is shown, since the ends of the CDR3 on it are uncertain; the CDR3 is the one TCRdb lists. The V and J genes are TRBV2 and TRBJ1-5. The CDR3 sequence runs 15 residues, both termini included. The germline V gene encodes CDR1 SNHLY and CDR2 FYNNEI. The CDR3 is CASTKGQNSNQPQQS.

This clonotype appeared a single time. The chain carries TRBV2 and TRBJ2-3, with 7 bases lining up with TRBD2. With V trimmed by 6 bases and J by 3 bases, 3 bases remained unmatched. Germline CDR1 reads SNHLY; CDR2 reads FYNNEI. CDR3 size: 13 residues. Here the CDR3 DNA reads TGTGCCAGCAGGCGGGAGCAGACAGATACGCAGTATTTT. This sequence encodes CASRREQTDTQYF.

With regard to this clonotype: A read error is likely, as this CDR3 ends without the conserved phenylalanine or tryptophan. V usage is TRBV9 and J usage is TRBJ2-7; 7 nucleotides align to TRBD2. V trimming: 4 bases; J trimming: 3 bases; junction bases outside the gene matches: 4. The germline V gene has CDR1 SGDLS and CDR2 YYNGEE. This CDR3 comprises 13 residues. CDR3 sequence reads: CASSPGTNYEQYS. Written as DNA, the CDR3 is TGTGCCAGCAGCCCAGGGACTAACTACGAGCAGTACTCC.

The chain has TRBV7-2 and TRBJ2-1, with 9 bases that match TRBD2. Germline V lookup: CDR1 SGHTA, CDR2 FQGNSA. V shed 1 base, J shed 5 bases, and the junction held 12 bases outside the gene matches. The CDR3 is 18 amino acids. The CDR3 sequence is CASSLVSRGRAGNNEQFF. The DNA for the CDR3 is TGTGCCAGCAGCTTAGTGAGTCGCGGGAGGGCTGGGAACAATGAGCAGTTCTTC.

The rearrangement joins TRBV7-3 to TRBJ2-5; 7 positions agree with TRBD2. This CDR3 comprises 14 residues. Germline CDR1 is SGHTA and CDR2 is FQGTGA. V lost 2 bases to trimming and J lost 5 bases; unmatched junction nucleotides: 5. The CDR3 region has the DNA TGTGCCAGCAGCTTAGGCGGGAGAAGCGAGACCCAGTACTTC. Protein sequence: CASSLGGRSETQYF.

This clonotype counts as medium-sized. The rearrangement uses TRBV7-9 and TRBJ2-1, with D unresolved. This CDR3 has 14 residues. V was trimmed by 5 bases and J by 9 bases, leaving 17 bases between them. Germline V gene data show CDR1 as SEHNR and CDR2 as FQNEAQ (reference sequence). CDR3 residues: CASSNPLPVREQFF. DNA for the CDR3: TGTGCCAGCAGCAATCCACTACCCGTCCGTGAGCAGTTCTTC.

V is TRBV10-3 and J is TRBJ2-3, with TRBD1 matching over 7 bases. This CDR3 contains 13 residues. Per the germline V gene, CDR1 is ENHRY and CDR2 is SYGVKD. J gave up 3 bases and V 4 bases, and 1 base lay outside the gene matches. In DNA, the CDR3 is TGTGCCATCAGTGGGACAGGAACAGATACGCAGTATTTT. Amino acid sequence: CAISGTGTDTQYF.